Each of the 25 T cell receptor beta chains below was sequenced from the same sample in a study of T cells in Graves' hyperthyroidism and ophthalmopathy. Researchers took RNA transcripts and amplified the TCR beta CDR3 regions from them. TCR CDR3 underwent first-round RT-PCR with the HTBI primer set. Using its own MiXCR run on the multiplex PCR reads, TCRdb lists one record per CDR3 protein. The sample shows roughly 400,000 distinct CDR3 sequences, 11% to 15% of them seen only once. Material: blood. The source is a man between 45 and 60 years old with Graves' ophthalmopathy.

The sample holds many counts of this clonotype. In DNA, the CDR3 is TGTGCCACCAGTGATCCGTCCGGGGCGGATGAGCAGTTCTTC. Translation gives CATSDPSGADEQFF. The chain couples TRBV24-1 to TRBJ2-1; the D gene could be TRBD1 or TRBD2 (5 bases each). Germline lookup yields CDR1 KGHDR and CDR2 SFDVKD. The CDR3 has 14 amino acids. V lost 3 bases and J 8 bases, leaving 13 bases between the germline ends.

This clonotype turned up a few times. V and J are TRBV15 and TRBJ1-5; 10 nucleotides agree with TRBD1. V trimming: 0 bases; J trimming: 5 bases; junction bases outside the gene matches: 1. Germline V gives CDR1 LNHNV, CDR2 YYDKDF (reference sequence). The CDR3 covers 15 residues. The CDR3 here is CATSRETGGYQPQHF. The CDR3 coding sequence is TGTGCCACCAGCAGAGAGACAGGGGGCTATCAGCCCCAGCATTTT.

This clonotype occurred many times. The J gene is TRBJ2-7, the V gene TRBV11-3, with D possibly matching TRBD2 (7 bases). V lost 3 bases and J 2 bases, leaving 8 bases between the germline ends. Germline loops: CDR1 SGHNT, CDR2 YENEEA. The CDR3 is made up of 13 amino acids. The CDR3 is CASSFGGPYEQYF. The CDR3 nucleotides read TGTGCCAGCAGCTTCGGGGGGCCCTACGAGCAGTACTTC. Full variable domain (rest looked up from reference TRBV11-3 and TRBJ2-7): EAGVVQSPRYKIIEKKQPVAFWCNPISGHNTLYWYLQNLGQGPELLIRYENEEAVDDSQLPKDRFSAERLKGVDSTLKIQPAELGDSAVYLCASSFGGPYEQYFGPGTRLTVT.

This clonotype was counted at least ten times. CDR3 loop: CASSDPGQGKNEQFF. DNA of the CDR3: TGTGCCAGCAGTGACCCGGGACAGGGAAAAAATGAGCAGTTCTTC. The chain recombines TRBV12-3 or TRBV12-4 with TRBJ2-1; 9 bases line up with TRBD1. The V and J ends lost 5 bases and 7 bases, in that order; junction bases with no gene match: 9. The CDR3 consists of 15 residues.

This clonotype was seen repeatedly, ten times or more. The chain has TRBV5-6 and TRBJ1-2; D unresolved. The germline V and J ends were trimmed by 4 bases and 4 bases, with 17 bases remaining between them. This CDR3 has 15 amino acids. In germline, CDR1 is SGHDT, CDR2 YYEEEE. The CDR3 spells CASSRGYSPSYGYTF. The CDR3 nucleotides read TGTGCCAGCAGCCGGGGATACAGTCCCTCCTATGGCTACACCTTC.

There are many counts of this clonotype. The chain has TRBV27 and TRBJ2-1; TRBD2 aligns across 7 bases. The CDR3 has 15 amino acids. Looked up from germline, CDR1 is MNHEY and CDR2 is SMNVEV (reference sequence). J was trimmed by 5 bases and V by 5 bases; bases with no gene match: 9. The CDR3 DNA sequence: TGTGCCAGCAGTCCTCCGGGACTAAGGCACAATGAGCAGTTCTTC. As protein: CASSPPGLRHNEQFF.

The rearrangement links TRBV6-2 or TRBV6-3 to TRBJ2-7; D could derive from TRBD1 or TRBD2 (5 bases each). The CDR3 loop spans 13 amino acids. V shed 8 bases and J shed 5 bases, with 16 bases lying between them. The V gene's germline CDR1 is MNHEY and CDR2 SVGEGT. The CDR3 region is CASGPYLGDEQYF. CDR3 bases: TGTGCCAGCGGTCCATACCTGGGGGACGAGCAGTACTTC.

In its sample, this clonotype was seen many times. The gene calls are TRBV30 and TRBJ1-6; TRBD1 agrees at 9 bases. The J segment lost 10 bases and the V segment lost 4 bases, leaving 8 bases of the junction unmatched. The CDR3 has 14 amino acids. The germline V gene encodes CDR1 GTSNPN and CDR2 SVGIG (reference sequence). CDR3 protein: CAWNPNRGRSPLHF. In DNA, the CDR3 is TGTGCCTGGAACCCGAACAGGGGGCGGTCACCCCTCCACTTT. The full variable domain, its missing parts supplied by reference TRBV30 and TRBJ1-6, is SQTIHQWPATLVQPVGSPLSLECTVEGTSNPNLYWYRQAAGRGLQLLFYSVGIGQISSEVPQNLSASRPQDRQFILSSKKLLLSDSGFYLCAWNPNRGRSPLHFGNGTRLTVT.

The chain recombines TRBV29-1 with TRBJ2-2; 7 nucleotides match TRBD1. V was clipped by 5 bases and J by 0 bases; unmatched bases: 9. The CDR3 runs 16 residues. Germline CDR1 reads SQVTM; CDR2 reads ANQGSEA. This CDR3 reads CSVSPLGGANTGELFF. In nucleotides, the CDR3 is TGCAGCGTTTCACCGTTAGGGGGCGCGAACACCGGGGAGCTGTTTTTT.

This clonotype showed up many times. The V call is TRBV28, the J call TRBJ2-5, with TRBD1 matching 9 bases. The CDR3 runs to 14 residues. Trimming removed 5 bases from V and 4 bases from J; junction bases left unmatched: 5. Per germline, CDR1 MDHEN and CDR2 SYDVKM. The CDR3 coding sequence is TGTGCCAGCAGTCAGACAGGGGGGAGAGAGACCCAGTACTTC. Its protein product is CASSQTGGRETQYF.

The V and J genes are TRBV25-1 and TRBJ2-2, with 8 bases fitting TRBD1. Germline V lookup: CDR1 MGHDK, CDR2 SYGVNS. V lost 2 bases and J lost 3; bases outside the gene matches: 5. The length of the CDR3 is 16 residues. This CDR3 reads CASSEAGTGYTGELFF. The CDR3 DNA is TGTGCCAGCAGTGAAGCCGGGACAGGATACACCGGGGAGCTGTTTTTT.

This clonotype was seen many times. The chain couples TRBV3-1 to TRBJ2-2, with no clear D. This CDR3 has 11 amino acids. Trimming shortened V by 10 bases and J by 6 bases, and 9 bases separated the two germline ends. CDR1 is LGHDT and CDR2 is YNNKEL in the germline V gene (reference sequence). The chain's CDR3 is CATQSPGELFF. In DNA form, the CDR3 reads TGTGCCACCCAAAGCCCCGGGGAGCTGTTTTTT.

The gene calls are TRBV20-1 and TRBJ2-1; 10 positions agree with TRBD1. CDR1 DFQATT and CDR2 SNEGSKA come from the germline V gene (reference sequence). With 0 bases clipped from V and 4 bases from J, the junction kept 3 bases outside the gene matches. CDR3 length: 15 amino acids. The CDR3 protein is CSARDRDRGYNEQFF. DNA for the CDR3: TGCAGTGCTAGAGACCGGGACAGGGGATACAATGAGCAGTTCTTC.

This clonotype was observed a handful of times. A much more abundant neighbour one base away suggests this may be a read error. This sequence joins TRBV20-1 and TRBJ2-3; 9 bases align to TRBD2. This CDR3 spans 15 amino acids. Germline V gene data show CDR1 as DFQATT and CDR2 as SNEGSKA (reference sequence). After removal of 0 bases from V and 11 bases from J, the junction contained 12 bases not matched to a gene. CDR3 coding DNA: TGCAGTGCTAGAGATTCGGGTTCTAGCGGGGCGGGGCAGTATTTT. Protein: CSARDSGSSGAGQYF.

This clonotype was found many times. This chain connects TRBV20-1 to TRBJ2-3; no definite D call. The CDR3 consists of 14 residues. The V gene lost 0 bases and the J gene lost 3 bases, with 10 bases spanning the gap. The germline V gene encodes CDR1 DFQATT and CDR2 SNEGSKA (reference sequence). CDR3 bases: TGCAGTGCTAGAGATAGTGTAGCAACAGATACGCAGTATTTT. Protein product: CSARDSVATDTQYF.

The rearrangement links TRBV7-9 to TRBJ2-5, with a possible D match to TRBD1 (6 bases). There are 14 residues in the CDR3. Germline-derived CDR1 and CDR2 are SEHNR and FQNEAQ (reference sequence). V lost 5 bases and J lost 5, with 15 bases in between. The CDR3 DNA sequence: TGTGCCAGCAGCCTGGGACACCGGGCGGAGACCCAGTACTTC. Translation: CASSLGHRAETQYF.

The chain employs TRBV6-5 and TRBJ1-1, with D unresolved. V lost 0 bases and J lost 0, with 11 bases in between. CDR1 MNHEY and CDR2 SVGAGI come from the germline V gene. This CDR3 comprises 16 residues. The CDR3 nucleotides read TGTGCCAGCAGTTACTCAGCCCCACCCATGAACACTGAAGCTTTCTTT. It encodes CASSYSAPPMNTEAFF.

This clonotype was counted a few times. This chain joins TRBV20-1 and TRBJ1-3; D is ambiguous. The CDR3 extends over 15 amino acids. V was trimmed by 6 bases and J by 0 bases, leaving 15 bases between them. The germline gives CDR1 DFQATT, CDR2 SNEGSKA (reference sequence). CDR3 in DNA: TGCAGTGCCGAAAAAAGGAAGCGCTCTGGAAACACCATATATTTT. Translation gives CSAEKRKRSGNTIYF.

This clonotype has more than one count but fewer than ten. The rearrangement uses TRBV14 and TRBJ2-1; D uncertain. Germline values: CDR1 SGHDN, CDR2 FVKESK. The length of the CDR3 is 15 residues. The V gene lost 7 bases and the J gene lost 4 bases, with 17 bases spanning the gap. The CDR3 is CASTSLTDIYNEQFF. CDR3 coding DNA: TGTGCCAGCACCTCTCTGACCGACATATACAATGAGCAGTTCTTC.

Only a few counts were recorded for this clonotype. This chain links TRBV18 with TRBJ2-1; 7 bases are shared with TRBD2. Per the germline V gene, CDR1 is KGHSH and CDR2 is LQKENI. The CDR3 spans 15 residues. The V and J ends lost 8 bases and 3 bases, in that order; junction bases with no gene match: 10. CDR3 protein: CASSAAGNNYNEQFF. CDR3 nucleotide sequence: TGTGCCAGCAGCGCAGCGGGAAATAACTACAATGAGCAGTTCTTC.

This clonotype came up many times. The chain is built from TRBV6-5 and TRBJ1-1; the D is unclear. The germline V and J ends were trimmed by 0 bases and 6 bases, with 11 bases remaining between them. There are 14 residues in the CDR3. Germline CDR1 MNHEY, CDR2 SVGAGI. The CDR3, as DNA: TGTGCCAGCAGTTACTCCCCTGTTACCCCTGAAGCTTTCTTT. Amino acid sequence: CASSYSPVTPEAFF.

This clonotype was observed many times. V gene TRBV18 combines with J gene TRBJ1-2, with 7 bases identical to TRBD1. The germline CDR1 and CDR2 sequences are KGHSH and LQKENI. The CDR3 runs to 13 residues. The trim removed 3 bases at V and 4 bases at J, leaving 2 bases unmatched. This chain's CDR3 is CASSPDRSYGYTF. In nucleotides, the CDR3 is TGTGCCAGCTCACCGGACAGGAGCTATGGCTACACCTTC.

This clonotype has a count of ten or more. The V gene is TRBV3-1, the J gene TRBJ2-7; TRBD2 is a possible D gene (5 bases). The CDR3 runs 15 residues. CDR1 and CDR2 from the germline V gene are LGHDT and YNNKEL (reference sequence). Trimming removed 4 bases at V and 4 bases at J, with 17 bases between. CDR3: CASSPAVTLPYEQYF. In nucleotides, the CDR3 is TGTGCCAGCAGCCCAGCGGTTACTCTACCTTACGAGCAGTACTTC.

V gene TRBV6-4 combines with J gene TRBJ2-7; D perhaps matches TRBD2 (5 bases). This CDR3 region has 11 residues. Germline V lookup: CDR1 MRHNA, CDR2 SNTAGT. V was pared by 6 bases and J by 5 bases, with 8 bases between. The CDR3 coding sequence is TGTGCCAGCAGACTAGAAAACGAGCAGTACTTC. The encoded protein is CASRLENEQYF.

This clonotype was seen many times. This CDR3 reads CASTETGSEKLFF. The CDR3, as DNA: TGCGCCAGCACGGAGACAGGGTCCGAAAAACTGTTTTTT. The chain is built from TRBV5-1 and TRBJ1-4, with 7 bases fitting TRBD1. The length of the CDR3 is 13 residues. Germline assignment: CDR1 SGHRS and CDR2 YFSETQ. Trimming removed 6 bases from V and 8 bases from J; junction bases left unmatched: 7. The complete variable domain, with remaining parts taken from reference TRBV5-1 and TRBJ1-4, reads KAGVTQTPRYLIKTRGQQVTLSCSPISGHRSVSWYQQTPGQGLQFLFEYFSETQRNKGNFPGRFSGRQFSNSRSEMNVSTLELGDSALYLCASTETGSEKLFFGSGTQLSVL.